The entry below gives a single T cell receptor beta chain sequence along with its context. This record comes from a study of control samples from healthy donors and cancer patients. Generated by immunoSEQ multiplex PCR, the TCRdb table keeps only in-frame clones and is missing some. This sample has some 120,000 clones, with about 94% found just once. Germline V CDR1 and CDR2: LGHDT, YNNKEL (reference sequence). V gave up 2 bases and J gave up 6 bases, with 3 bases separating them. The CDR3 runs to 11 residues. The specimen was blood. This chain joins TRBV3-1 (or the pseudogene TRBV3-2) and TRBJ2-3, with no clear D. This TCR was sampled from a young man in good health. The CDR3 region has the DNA TGTGCCAGCAGCCAACTTGATACGCAGTATTTT. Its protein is CASSQLDTQYF.